This is a list of T cell receptor beta chains from one sample in a study of cytomegalovirus exposure and HLA in healthy donors. Only in-frame clones appear in the TCRdb table, and some are missing; sequencing was by immunoSEQ multiplex PCR. The sample includes some 170,000 clones, less than 90% of them seen just once. The material sequenced was PBMCs. These receptors were obtained from a man aged 45-65 years in good health and CMV-seropositive. Each CDR3 is given with its conserved first and last residue. A D gene is named only where the DNA matches it firmly. Size is omitted from some rows. Given values are once, few, many or a class for expanded clones.

j_call: TRBJ2-7; clone_size: NA; d_call: NA; v_call: TRBV5-4; cdr3_nt: TGTGCCAGCAGCTTGGAATCCTTAGACTACGAGCAGTACTTC; cdr3_aa: CASSLESLDYEQYF
j_call: TRBJ2-7; clone_size: NA; d_call: NA; v_call: TRBV7-3; cdr3_nt: TGTGCCAGCAGCTTAAACAGGGACTACGAGCAGTACTTC; cdr3_aa: CASSLNRDYEQYF
j_call: TRBJ2-7; clone_size: once; d_call: TRBD1; v_call: TRBV7-2; cdr3_nt: TGTGCCAGCAGCTTAGGGACAGGTCTGGGCTACGAGCAGTACTTC; cdr3_aa: CASSLGTGLGYEQYF
j_call: TRBJ2-7; clone_size: NA; d_call: NA; v_call: TRBV5-4; cdr3_nt: TGTGCCAGCAGCCCAGTTGGGGGGGGCTTAAACGAGCAGTACTTC; cdr3_aa: CASSPVGGGLNEQYF
j_call: TRBJ2-5; clone_size: NA; d_call: TRBD2; v_call: TRBV27; cdr3_nt: TGTGCCAGCAGTTTCTTTCCCCAGCGGGGGCCAAAAGAGGCCCAGTACTTC; cdr3_aa: CASSFFPQRGPKEAQYF
j_call: TRBJ2-3; clone_size: NA; d_call: TRBD2; v_call: TRBV5-1; cdr3_nt: TGCGCCAGCAGCAAGGGACTAGCGGGAGGGGCAGATACGCAGTATTTT; cdr3_aa: CASSKGLAGGADTQYF
j_call: TRBJ2-4; clone_size: few; d_call: NA; v_call: TRBV28; cdr3_nt: TGTGCCAGCAGTTTTGGGAGGGCCAAAAACATTCAGTACTTC; cdr3_aa: CASSFGRAKNIQYF
j_call: TRBJ2-1; clone_size: NA; d_call: TRBD1; v_call: TRBV5-6; cdr3_nt: TGTGCCAGCAGCCAAGGGACAGTATACAATGAGCAGTTCTTC; cdr3_aa: CASSQGTVYNEQFF
j_call: TRBJ2-4; clone_size: NA; d_call: TRBD2; v_call: TRBV28; cdr3_nt: TGTGCCAGCCGGGCGGGGGGTGACAAAAACATTCAGTACTTC; cdr3_aa: CASRAGGDKNIQYF
j_call: TRBJ2-7; clone_size: NA; d_call: NA; v_call: TRBV7-9; cdr3_nt: TGTGCCAGCAGCTTAGTCGGGGGACGAAGCTCCTACGAGCAGTACTTC; cdr3_aa: CASSLVGGRSSYEQYF
j_call: TRBJ2-1; clone_size: NA; d_call: NA; v_call: TRBV10-3; cdr3_nt: TGTGCCATCAGTGAGTCGCGGGTTAGCTCCCTCTTC; cdr3_aa: CAISESRVSSLF
j_call: TRBJ2-1; clone_size: NA; d_call: TRBD1; v_call: TRBV5-6; cdr3_nt: TGTGCCAGCAGCTCCCGGCGACAGGGGGTGAATGAGCAGTTCTTC; cdr3_aa: CASSSRRQGVNEQFF
j_call: TRBJ2-1; clone_size: NA; d_call: TRBD2; v_call: TRBV2; cdr3_nt: TGTGCCAGCAGTCTAGCGGAGGGCTCCTACAATGAGCAGTTCTTC; cdr3_aa: CASSLAEGSYNEQFF
j_call: TRBJ2-3; clone_size: once; d_call: TRBD2; v_call: TRBV9; cdr3_nt: TGTGCCAGCAGCGTAGCGGGGGGGCCGAACACAGATACGCAGTATTTT; cdr3_aa: CASSVAGGPNTDTQYF
j_call: TRBJ2-2; clone_size: NA; d_call: TRBD2; v_call: TRBV5-1; cdr3_nt: TGCGCCAGCAAACCCCGGGGGGGCTCAACCGTCAGGGAGCTGTTTTTT; cdr3_aa: CASKPRGGSTVRELFF
j_call: TRBJ1-1; clone_size: NA; d_call: TRBD1; v_call: TRBV7-3; cdr3_nt: TGTGCCAGCAGCTTAGAGGTCAGGGACAGTTCCCTTGGGGACACTGAAGCTTTCTTT; cdr3_aa: CASSLEVRDSSLGDTEAFF
j_call: TRBJ2-7; clone_size: NA; d_call: NA; v_call: TRBV7-9; cdr3_nt: TGTGCCAGCAGCCACGGTGGGGGCACTGGGGAGTACGAGCAGTACTTC; cdr3_aa: CASSHGGGTGEYEQYF
j_call: TRBJ1-2; clone_size: NA; d_call: NA; v_call: TRBV27; cdr3_nt: TGTGCCAGCAGTTTCTCCGGGACACATTACTATGGCTACACCTTC; cdr3_aa: CASSFSGTHYYGYTF
j_call: TRBJ2-1; clone_size: NA; d_call: NA; v_call: TRBV7-9; cdr3_nt: TGTGCCAGCAGCCCCCGCGGAGCCGACAATGAGCAGTTCTTC; cdr3_aa: CASSPRGADNEQFF
j_call: TRBJ2-1; clone_size: NA; d_call: NA; v_call: TRBV14; cdr3_nt: TGTGCCAGCAGCCAATACTACCTCCTGGCCCATGAGCAGTTCTTC; cdr3_aa: CASSQYYLLAHEQFF